The 20 T cell receptor beta chains below all came from one sample that was sequenced in a study of CD8+CD57+ T cells in acquired aplastic anemia. It was patients with CD8+CD57+ cell expansion by flow cytometry who were chosen for sequencing. CDR3 and TCR beta VDJ profiling relied on a genomic DNA template. A single record per CDR3 protein comes from TCRdb applying MiXCR to the reads. There are 150,000 or so distinct CDR3 sequences in the sample; more than 40% occur only once, and about 31% lies in the top ten. Specimen: sorted CD4+, CD8+, or CD8+CD57+ T cells (not recorded which) from PBMCs. These receptors all come from a human donor with aplastic anemia.

This sequence joins TRBV7-9 and TRBJ1-6; tentative D call: TRBD1 (5 bases). The germline gives CDR1 SEHNR, CDR2 FQNEAQ (reference sequence). The CDR3 loop spans 14 amino acids. With 5 bases removed from V and 4 bases from J, the gap between germline ends came to 9 bases. The CDR3 region has the DNA TGTGCCAGCAGCCGCGGGACTTATAATTCACCCCTCCACTTT. It specifies CASSRGTYNSPLHF.

The V gene is TRBV10-3, the J gene TRBJ2-5; D ambiguous. The germline V gene encodes CDR1 ENHRY and CDR2 SYGVKD. The ends were cut back, 3 bases at V and 5 bases at J, with 13 bases in the middle. There are 14 residues in the CDR3. In DNA, the CDR3 is TGTGCCATCAGTGACTTCTCCGACGTCGAGACCCAGTACTTC. Protein product: CAISDFSDVETQYF.

This clonotype was detected a few times. This chain joins TRBV27 and TRBJ2-5; 7 bases agree with TRBD1. J gave up 5 bases and V 7 bases, and 13 bases lay outside the gene matches. The CDR3 spans 15 residues. The germline V gene has CDR1 MNHEY and CDR2 SMNVEV (reference sequence). This CDR3 is CASKKFTGAEETQYF. The CDR3 DNA sequence: TGTGCCAGCAAAAAGTTCACAGGGGCTGAGGAGACCCAGTACTTC.

CDR3 DNA: TGTGCCAGCAGCTACCAGTCAAATCAGCCCCAGCATTTT. This codes for CASSYQSNQPQHF. The chain combines TRBV11-2 with TRBJ1-5; no clear D gene. This CDR3 comprises 13 residues. Germline loops: CDR1 SGHAT, CDR2 FQNNGV. Deletions cut 4 bases from V and 4 bases from J, with 8 bases between.

This clonotype was detected ten times or more. This chain connects TRBV5-1 to TRBJ2-3; D is undetermined. The CDR3 contains 11 residues. Trimming shortened V by 7 bases and J by 1 base, and 4 bases separated the two germline ends. CDR1 is SGHRS, CDR2 YFSETQ, per germline. This CDR3 is CASARTDTQYF. The DNA for the CDR3 is TGCGCCAGCGCCCGCACAGATACGCAGTATTTT.

The gene calls are TRBV20-1 and TRBJ1-5, with TRBD1 identical over 8 bases. The germline V gene has CDR1 DFQATT and CDR2 SNEGSKA (reference sequence). This CDR3 contains 14 residues. V shed 3 bases, J shed 6 bases, and the junction held 7 bases outside the gene matches. The CDR3 DNA follows: TGCAGTGCTAGTAGACAGGGGCGCAGTCAGCCCCAGCATTTT. Residues: CSASRQGRSQPQHF.

This clonotype showed up many times. The chain recombines TRBV2 with TRBJ2-7; 10 positions match TRBD1. V trimming: 3 bases; J trimming: 3 bases; junction bases outside the gene matches: 2. The CDR3 extends over 14 amino acids. Germline CDR1 and CDR2: SNHLY and FYNNEI. The CDR3 DNA is TGTGCCAGCAGTGAGGGGACAGGGGACTACGAGCAGTACTTC. Translated: CASSEGTGDYEQYF.

This rearrangement joins TRBV24-1 to TRBJ1-1, with D perhaps TRBD1 (5 bases). V lost 5 bases and J 0 bases, leaving 15 bases between the germline ends. The germline V gene encodes CDR1 KGHDR and CDR2 SFDVKD. This CDR3 has 16 residues. The CDR3 DNA sequence: TGTGCCACCAGTGCTAGAGAACCGGGGCTGAACACTGAAGCTTTCTTT. Its protein is CATSAREPGLNTEAFF.

This clonotype was seen a few times. This sequence may be a read error, since a much larger clone differs from it by one base. This CDR3 fails to terminate in the conserved phenylalanine or tryptophan, so it likely reflects a read error. The chain uses TRBV24-1 and TRBJ1-3, with D possibly being TRBD1 (6 bases). This CDR3 is 13 amino acids long. Germline loops: CDR1 KGHDR, CDR2 SFDVKD. Between the trimmed V and J ends, which lost 7 bases and 4 bases, there was a span of 10 bases. CDR3 sequence (DNA): TGTGCCACCAGCCCCGACAGGGGAAACACCATATATCTT. It encodes CATSPDRGNTIYL.

The chain carries TRBV7-9 and TRBJ1-1; D is uncertain. V gave up 5 bases and J gave up 4 bases, with 11 bases separating them. Germline V lookup: CDR1 SEHNR, CDR2 FQNEAQ (reference sequence). The CDR3 contains 13 residues. The CDR3 DNA follows: TGTGCCAGCAGCCCAACCCGAGTCACTGAAGCTTTCTTT. Its protein product is CASSPTRVTEAFF. The whole variable domain, filled in from reference TRBV7-9 and TRBJ1-1, reads DTGVSQNPRHKITKRGQNVTFRCDPISEHNRLYWYRQTLGQGPEFLTYFQNEAQLEKSRLLSDRFSAERPKGSFSTLEIQRTEQGDSAMYLCASSPTRVTEAFFGQGTRLTVV.

This clonotype came up once. The chain recombines TRBV12-3 or TRBV12-4 with TRBJ2-5; 7 bases are shared with TRBD1. The trim removed 6 bases at V and 0 bases at J, leaving 4 bases unmatched. The CDR3 runs 14 residues. CDR3 nucleotides: TGTGCCAGCAGCTGGGACAGCAACCAAGAGACCCAGTACTTC. This sequence encodes CASSWDSNQETQYF.

This chain uses TRBV19 with TRBJ1-2; no clear D gene. V gave up 3 bases and J gave up 10 bases, with 12 bases separating them. From germline, CDR1 is LNHDA and CDR2 SQIVND (reference sequence). The CDR3 consists of 12 residues. The DNA for the CDR3 is TGTGCCAGTAGTATGGATGCGTTCAACTACACCTTC. Translation: CASSMDAFNYTF.

The chain joins TRBV19 to TRBJ1-1; no reliable D call. V was pared by 5 bases and J by 3 bases, with 7 bases between. Germline lookup yields CDR1 LNHDA and CDR2 SQIVND (reference sequence). The CDR3 runs to 12 residues. The CDR3 protein is CASSWVDTEAFF. The CDR3 nucleotides read TGTGCCAGTAGTTGGGTGGACACTGAAGCTTTCTTT.

The chain employs TRBV14 and TRBJ2-3; D is undetermined. Germline values: CDR1 SGHDN, CDR2 FVKESK. This CDR3 contains 14 residues. Trimming took off 0 bases at V and 2 bases at J, with 6 bases between the two ends. CDR3 protein: CASSQDSDTDTQYF. CDR3 nucleotides: TGTGCCAGCAGCCAAGATTCGGACACAGATACGCAGTATTTT.

This clonotype appeared a few times. This chain connects TRBV10-3 to TRBJ2-7; TRBD1 aligns across 11 bases. Germline trimming cut 8 bases from V and 5 bases from J; bases unmatched to any gene: 5. This CDR3 comprises 13 residues. Germline V lookup: CDR1 ENHRY, CDR2 SYGVKD. The CDR3 region is CAIGGQGVDEQYF. DNA of the CDR3: TGTGCCATCGGGGGACAGGGGGTAGACGAGCAGTACTTC.

The chain links TRBV20-1 to TRBJ2-3; D might be TRBD2 (6 bases). Germline V lookup: CDR1 DFQATT, CDR2 SNEGSKA (reference sequence). This CDR3 region has 13 residues. V was trimmed by 6 bases and J by 1 base, leaving 11 bases between them. In DNA form, the CDR3 reads TGCAGTGCCGGCGGGGACGGCACAGATACGCAGTATTTT. This sequence encodes CSAGGDGTDTQYF.

In regard to this clonotype: A read error may explain this, as a much larger clone is one base away. The J gene is TRBJ1-5, the V gene TRBV10-3; no clear D. The V gene's germline CDR1 is ENHRY and CDR2 SYGVKD. Trimming left V 6 bases short and J 9 bases short, with 12 bases between. The CDR3 has 12 amino acids. The DNA for the CDR3 is TGTGCCATCAGGGTGGGTGGATGGCCCCAGCATTTT. Translated: CAIRVGGWPQHF.

The chain is built from TRBV5-4 and TRBJ1-2, with D tentatively TRBD1 (6 bases). Between the trimmed V and J ends, which lost 1 base and 8 bases, there was a span of 12 bases. CDR1 SGHNT and CDR2 YYREEE come from the germline V gene (reference sequence). The CDR3 totals 13 residues. The CDR3: CASSLSGVGGYTF. CDR3 DNA: TGTGCCAGCAGCTTGTCAGGGGTAGGCGGCTACACCTTC.

This clonotype was observed many times. An end of the junction differs from the germline gene, which may be a read error. J is TRBJ2-1 and V is TRBV15, with D hard to call. This CDR3 is 11 amino acids long. Germline CDR1 is LNHNV and CDR2 is YYDKDF (reference sequence). The CDR3 DNA follows: TGTGCCACCAGCAGAGACGGCCCCCCCGTCTTC. Its protein is CATSRDGPPVF.

In the case of this clonotype: A much larger clonotype is one base distant, so this may be a read error. This rearrangement joins TRBV7-8 to TRBJ1-5; no definite D call. CDR3 length equals 14 residues. In germline, CDR1 is SGHVS, CDR2 FQNEAQ. CDR3 nucleotide sequence: TGTGCCAGCAGCCCCGGTGGGAGCAGTCAGCCCCAGCATTTT. This translates into CASSPGGSSQPQHF.